These 32 T cell receptor beta chains share one sample of origin, sequenced in a study of blood T cell repertoires in COVID-19. Here immunoSEQ multiplex PCR was the method, and the copy in TCRdb shows in-frame clones only, minus some. The table has some 190,000 clones, 80% to 85% seen once; the top ten hold about a fifth. The sample was peripheral blood. The receptors stem from a human donor in a cohort sampled during active COVID-19.

The CDR3 protein is CASSLGTVSYEQYF. Here the CDR3 DNA reads TGTGCCAGCAGCTTAGGGACAGTTTCCTACGAGCAGTACTTC. The chain employs TRBV7-9 and TRBJ2-7; D possibly corresponds to TRBD1 (6 bases). CDR3 length: 14 amino acids. Deletions cut 1 base from V and 1 base from J, with 8 bases between. CDR1 SEHNR and CDR2 FQNEAQ come from the germline V gene (reference sequence).

This rearrangement joins TRBV10-3 to TRBJ1-2, with D possibly TRBD1 on 5 matching bases. Trimming removed 2 bases at V and 7 bases at J, with 17 bases between. Germline-derived CDR1 and CDR2 are ENHRY and SYGVKD. This CDR3 has 15 amino acids. CDR3 sequence (DNA): TGTGCCATCAGTGAGAGGGGCACACAGGTCGGTGGCTACACCTTC. The encoded protein is CAISERGTQVGGYTF.

V gene TRBV7-2 combines with J gene TRBJ1-5, with 8 bases fitting TRBD1. The V segment lost 6 bases and the J segment 4 bases; nucleotides outside the gene matches: 8. The CDR3 is made up of 15 amino acids. The V gene's germline CDR1 is SGHTA and CDR2 FQGNSA. The CDR3 bases are TGTGCCAGCAGGGCCCAGGGGGCTGGAAATCAGCCCCAGCATTTT. This codes for CASRAQGAGNQPQHF.

The J gene is TRBJ2-3, the V gene TRBV18; D might be TRBD2 (5 bases). Looked up from germline, CDR1 is KGHSH and CDR2 is LQKENI. V was trimmed by 1 base and J by 4 bases, leaving 21 bases between them. The CDR3 covers 18 residues. CDR3 amino acids: CASSPLVSRGAGPDTQYF. CDR3 nucleotides: TGTGCCAGCTCACCACTAGTTTCTCGGGGTGCTGGTCCAGATACGCAGTATTTT.

The chain is built from TRBV7-9 and TRBJ2-3; 10 bases align to TRBD2. The germline CDR1 and CDR2 sequences are SEHNR and FQNEAQ (reference sequence). The junction had 9 bases not matched to a gene; V was cut back by 3 bases and J by 6 bases. The CDR3 is made up of 16 amino acids. CDR3 protein: CASSFPPSGSWDTQYF. The CDR3 region has the DNA TGTGCCAGCAGCTTCCCTCCTAGCGGGAGCTGGGATACGCAGTATTTT.

The chain carries TRBV14 and TRBJ1-1, with 8 bases identical to TRBD1. CDR3 size: 13 residues. V gave up 8 bases and J gave up 7 bases; unmatched junction bases: 9. The germline V gene has CDR1 SGHDN and CDR2 FVKESK. CDR3 in amino acids: CASFSGGTFEAFF. The CDR3 nucleotides read TGTGCCAGCTTCTCAGGGGGCACCTTTGAAGCTTTCTTT.

This rearrangement joins TRBV3-1 (or the pseudogene TRBV3-2) to TRBJ1-2; D unresolved. Trimming removed 1 base from V and 0 bases from J, with 12 bases in between. This CDR3 is built from 16 residues. The germline gives CDR1 LGHDT, CDR2 YNNKEL (reference sequence). CDR3 in DNA: TGTGCCAGCAGCCAAGGAACCCGGGTCTCTAACTATGGCTACACCTTC. It is translated as CASSQGTRVSNYGYTF.

V usage is TRBV19 and J usage is TRBJ2-5; 7 nucleotides agree with TRBD1. The CDR3 runs to 14 residues. Germline V lookup: CDR1 LNHDA, CDR2 SQIVND (reference sequence). Trimming took 11 bases from V and 4 from J; bases not matched to a gene: 13. CDR3: CASARAGGGETQYF. Written as DNA, the CDR3 is TGTGCCTCCGCGAGGGCAGGGGGTGGAGAGACCCAGTACTTC.

This clone showed up just once. This sequence joins TRBV10-1 and TRBJ2-1; possibly TRBD2 for D (5 bases). The CDR3 extends over 15 amino acids. Trimming stripped 4 bases from V and 8 bases from J, with 18 bases between. The germline gives CDR1 WNHNN, CDR2 SYGVQD (reference sequence). The CDR3 region has the DNA TGCGCCAGCAGTGGTTGCGCCGACCGGAGGTATGAGCAGTTCTTC. Translated, it gives CASSGCADRRYEQFF.

Only one count was recorded for this clone. V gene TRBV6-1 combines with J gene TRBJ1-2, with D uncertain. The CDR3 contains 15 residues. V lost 3 bases and J lost 7, with 18 bases in between. CDR1 MNHNS and CDR2 SASEGT come from the germline V gene. The CDR3 protein is CASSEAETTPSGYTF. DNA for the CDR3: TGTGCCAGCAGTGAGGCCGAAACAACCCCCAGTGGCTACACCTTC.

This rearrangement joins TRBV7-8 to TRBJ2-3; the match to TRBD2 covers 7 bases. CDR1 is SGHVS and CDR2 is FQNEAQ in the germline V gene. V lost 2 bases and J lost 0; bases outside the gene matches: 5. There are 16 residues in the CDR3. The CDR3 reads CASSLLERGSTDTQYF. The CDR3 DNA reads as TGTGCCAGCAGCTTATTAGAGCGGGGAAGCACAGATACGCAGTATTTT. Full variable domain (rest looked up from reference TRBV7-8 and TRBJ2-3): GAGVSQSPRYKVAKRGQDVALRCDPISGHVSLFWYQQALGQGPEFLTYFQNEAQLDKSGLPSDRFFAERPEGSVSTLKIQRTQQEDSAVYLCASSLLERGSTDTQYFGPGTRLTVL.

The chain links TRBV7-2 to TRBJ2-7, with TRBD2 as a possible D gene (5 bases). V lost 1 base and J lost 4, with 8 bases in between. Per the germline V gene, CDR1 is SGHTA and CDR2 is FQGNSA. The CDR3 totals 13 residues. CDR3 in DNA: TGTGCCAGCAGCTTAGGGGGAGAATACGAGCAGTACGTC. It encodes CASSLGGEYEQYV.

This sequence joins TRBV5-4 and TRBJ1-2; TRBD1 aligns across 8 bases. The CDR3 contains 14 residues. The germline V gene encodes CDR1 SGHNT and CDR2 YYREEE (reference sequence). V lost 4 bases, J lost 4 bases, and 6 bases stayed unmatched. The CDR3 DNA follows: TGTGCCAGCAGCCAAGGACAGGGTCCCTATGGCTACACCTTC. This translates into CASSQGQGPYGYTF. The complete variable domain, with remaining parts taken from reference TRBV5-4 and TRBJ1-2, reads ETGVTQSPTHLIKTRGQQVTLRCSSQSGHNTVSWYQQALGQGPQFIFQYYREEENGRGNFPPRFSGLQFPNYSSELNVNALELDDSALYLCASSQGQGPYGYTFGSGTRLTVV.

CDR3 residues: CASSLTGSGVETQYF. The CDR3 DNA reads as TGTGCCAGCAGCCTCACGGGTAGCGGGGTAGAGACCCAGTACTTC. This chain uses TRBV3-1 (or the pseudogene TRBV3-2) with TRBJ2-5; 8 bases line up with TRBD2. CDR1 is LGHDT, CDR2 YNNKEL, per germline (reference sequence). Trimming at V came to 4 bases and at J to 4 bases, leaving 8 bases not matched to a gene. The CDR3 contains 15 residues.

V is TRBV10-3 and J is TRBJ2-5; 9 nucleotides align to TRBD2. Looked up from germline, CDR1 is ENHRY and CDR2 is SYGVKD. V was pared by 8 bases and J by 2 bases, with 24 bases of the junction left unmatched. The length of the CDR3 is 20 residues. The CDR3 sequence: CAIRRQGSLAGPGPQETQYF. As DNA, the CDR3 is TGTGCCATCCGGCGACAGGGATCGCTAGCGGGACCCGGACCTCAAGAGACCCAGTACTTC.

The rearrangement links TRBV27 to TRBJ1-2; D is perhaps TRBD1 (6 bases). Germline V gene data show CDR1 as MNHEY and CDR2 as SMNVEV (reference sequence). The CDR3 contains 14 residues. Trimming took 6 bases from V and 7 from J, leaving 18 bases between them. This CDR3 is CASSQRGANTGYTF. CDR3 DNA: TGTGCCAGCAGCCAACGGGGGGCGAATACTGGCTACACCTTC.

The chain employs TRBV7-2 and TRBJ2-1; 11 bases are a match to TRBD2. Per germline, CDR1 SGHTA and CDR2 FQGNSA. The CDR3 contains 14 residues. Losses at the gene ends were 4 bases for V and 10 bases for J; bases not matched to a gene: 6. The CDR3 nucleotides read TGTGCCAGCAGCTATACTAGCGGGGGACGGGAGCAGTTCTTC. Protein sequence: CASSYTSGGREQFF.

The chain recombines TRBV29-1 with TRBJ2-4; TRBD1 agrees at 7 bases. Germline trimming cut 6 bases from V and 8 bases from J; bases unmatched to any gene: 7. The CDR3 consists of 12 residues. Per germline, CDR1 SQVTM and CDR2 ANQGSEA. CDR3 residues: CSVARQGDIQYF. The DNA for the CDR3 is TGCAGCGTGGCCCGACAGGGTGACATTCAGTACTTC. Using reference TRBV29-1 and TRBJ2-4 for the parts outside the CDR3, the full variable domain is SAVISQKPSRDICQRGTSLTIQCQVDSQVTMMFWYRQQPGQSLTLIATANQGSEATYESGFVIDKFPISRPNLTFSTLTVSNMSPEDSSIYLCSVARQGDIQYFGAGTRLSVL.

The chain is built from TRBV6-4 and TRBJ2-2, with unresolved D. This CDR3 is 15 amino acids long. V lost 6 bases, J lost 0 bases, and 11 bases lay in between. Germline V lookup: CDR1 MRHNA, CDR2 SNTAGT. The CDR3 reads CASREAAANTGELFF. Here the CDR3 DNA reads TGTGCCAGCAGAGAGGCGGCGGCGAACACCGGGGAGCTGTTTTTT.

V and J are TRBV2 and TRBJ1-4; perhaps TRBD1 as D (5 bases). Per the germline V gene, CDR1 is SNHLY and CDR2 is FYNNEI. Trimming took 6 bases from V and 2 from J, leaving 7 bases between them. CDR3 size: 13 residues. The CDR3 region is CASRGGTNEKLFF. The CDR3 DNA follows: TGTGCCAGCAGGGGGGGTACTAATGAAAAACTGTTTTTT.

The chain links TRBV9 to TRBJ2-2; tentative D call: TRBD2 (5 bases). Germline loops: CDR1 SGDLS, CDR2 YYNGEE. Deletions cut 4 bases from V and 7 bases from J, with 17 bases between. The CDR3 has 15 amino acids. The DNA of the CDR3 is TGTGCCAGCAGCCCAGGCCCGGGGTTAGGCGGGGAGCTGTTTTTT. Translating it yields CASSPGPGLGGELFF.

CDR3 protein: CAWRPGLAATDTQYF. The CDR3 DNA is TGTGCCTGGAGACCGGGACTAGCGGCCACAGATACGCAGTATTTT. The rearrangement links TRBV30 to TRBJ2-3; 11 nucleotides align to TRBD2. The CDR3 is 15 residues long. Germline assignment: CDR1 GTSNPN and CDR2 SVGIG (reference sequence). J was trimmed by 2 bases and V by 3 bases; bases with no gene match: 4.

The chain has TRBV7-6 and TRBJ2-3; 7 bases match TRBD1. Germline-derived CDR1 and CDR2 are SGHVS and FNYEAQ. Trimming cost V 5 bases and J 3 bases; bases outside gene matches: 14. The CDR3 runs to 17 residues. CDR3 in amino acids: CASSPELDRVATDTQYF. The CDR3 region has the DNA TGTGCCAGCAGCCCTGAACTCGACAGGGTCGCGACAGATACGCAGTATTTT.

This chain joins TRBV6-2 or TRBV6-3 and TRBJ1-5, with TRBD1 matching 7 bases. The CDR3 covers 14 residues. The germline V gene has CDR1 MNHEY and CDR2 SVGEGT. The V gene end was trimmed by 6 bases and the J gene end by 6 bases; junction bases not matched to a gene: 8. The CDR3: CASSPLGQRQPQHF. For the CDR3, the DNA is TGTGCCAGCAGCCCCCTGGGACAGCGTCAGCCCCAGCATTTT.

This chain joins TRBV5-1 and TRBJ2-3, with unresolved D. The V end was cut by 0 bases, the J end by 4 bases, with 12 bases between. This CDR3 has 15 amino acids. CDR1 and CDR2 (germline): SGHRS, YFSETQ. Here the CDR3 reads CASSLALVYPDTQYF. CDR3 DNA: TGCGCCAGCAGCTTGGCGCTAGTGTATCCAGATACGCAGTATTTT. Variable domain in full (rest from reference TRBV5-1 and TRBJ2-3): KAGVTQTPRYLIKTRGQQVTLSCSPISGHRSVSWYQQTPGQGLQFLFEYFSETQRNKGNFPGRFSGRQFSNSRSEMNVSTLELGDSALYLCASSLALVYPDTQYFGPGTRLTVL.

This clone was found once. The chain employs TRBV24-1 and TRBJ1-1, with D perhaps TRBD1 (5 bases). This CDR3 spans 16 amino acids. Germline V gene sequence: CDR1 KGHDR, CDR2 SFDVKD. Trimming shortened V by 2 bases and J by 1 base, and 13 bases separated the two germline ends. The CDR3 protein is CATSDSTVTGNTEAFF. CDR3 in DNA: TGTGCCACCAGTGATTCGACAGTAACGGGGAACACTGAAGCTTTCTTT.

This clone was found a few times. J is TRBJ1-3 and V is TRBV6-6, with D possibly TRBD1 on 6 matching bases. Trimming left V 7 bases short and J 2 bases short, with 9 bases between. CDR1 and CDR2 from the germline V gene are MNHNY and SVGAGI (reference sequence). The CDR3 consists of 13 residues. The CDR3 bases are TGTGCCAGCATGGCAGGGGCTGGAAACACCATATATTTT. Protein sequence: CASMAGAGNTIYF.

The V gene is TRBV7-9, the J gene TRBJ1-1; D call uncertain. This CDR3 is built from 12 residues. Trimming cost V 9 bases and J 4 bases, with 12 bases left between them. CDR1 and CDR2 from the germline V gene are SEHNR and FQNEAQ (reference sequence). CDR3 sequence (DNA): TGTGCCAGTTCTCACGAGGGCACTGAAGCTTTCTTT. This gives the protein CASSHEGTEAFF.

The J gene is TRBJ1-2, the V gene TRBV29-1; tentative D call: TRBD1 (6 bases). Per germline, CDR1 SQVTM and CDR2 ANQGSEA. The CDR3 is made up of 13 amino acids. V was trimmed by 4 bases and J by 4 bases, leaving 13 bases between them. The CDR3 sequence: CSVGHREGYGYTF. The CDR3 nucleotides are TGCAGCGTTGGACACAGGGAGGGCTATGGCTACACCTTC.

This clone was detected a few times. The chain couples TRBV5-6 to TRBJ1-6; no firm D call. The CDR3 loop spans 13 amino acids. Germline V gene sequence: CDR1 SGHDT, CDR2 YYEEEE. The V end was cut by 4 bases, the J end by 12 bases, with 14 bases between. The CDR3 here is CASSPVRGGPLHF. DNA for the CDR3: TGTGCCAGCAGCCCGGTGAGAGGCGGACCCCTCCACTTT.

The genes are TRBV19 and TRBJ1-1, with D maybe TRBD1 (5 bases). Germline CDR1 is LNHDA and CDR2 is SQIVND (reference sequence). This CDR3 is built from 14 residues. V was shortened by 4 bases and J by 2 bases, with 11 bases between the two germline ends. CDR3 sequence reads: CASSSGQINTEAFF. The CDR3 DNA reads TGTGCCAGTAGTAGCGGACAAATAAACACTGAAGCTTTCTTT.

This clone was observed once. The chain uses TRBV27 and TRBJ2-6, with 7 bases matching TRBD2. V gave up 7 bases and J gave up 0 bases; unmatched junction bases: 9. Germline CDR1 reads MNHEY; CDR2 reads SMNVEV (reference sequence). The length of the CDR3 is 17 residues. The CDR3 DNA reads as TGTGCCAGCACCCTAATCACGGGGGGCTCTGGGGCCAACGTCCTGACTTTC. Translated, it gives CASTLITGGSGANVLTF.